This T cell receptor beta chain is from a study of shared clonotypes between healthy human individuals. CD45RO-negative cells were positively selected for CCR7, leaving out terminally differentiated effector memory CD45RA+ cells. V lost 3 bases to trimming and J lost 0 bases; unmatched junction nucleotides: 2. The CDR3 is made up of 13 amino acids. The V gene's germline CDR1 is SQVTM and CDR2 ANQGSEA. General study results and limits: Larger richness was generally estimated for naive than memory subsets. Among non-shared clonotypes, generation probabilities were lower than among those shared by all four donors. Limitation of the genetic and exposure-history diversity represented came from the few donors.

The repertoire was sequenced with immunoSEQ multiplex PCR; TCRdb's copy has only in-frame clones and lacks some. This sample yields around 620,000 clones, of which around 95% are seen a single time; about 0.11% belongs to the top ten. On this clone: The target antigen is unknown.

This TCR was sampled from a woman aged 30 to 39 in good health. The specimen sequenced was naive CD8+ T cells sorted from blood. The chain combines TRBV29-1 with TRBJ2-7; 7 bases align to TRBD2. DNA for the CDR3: TGCAGCGTTGAGGCTAGCGGCTCCTACGAGCAGTACTTC. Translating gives CSVEASGSYEQYF.